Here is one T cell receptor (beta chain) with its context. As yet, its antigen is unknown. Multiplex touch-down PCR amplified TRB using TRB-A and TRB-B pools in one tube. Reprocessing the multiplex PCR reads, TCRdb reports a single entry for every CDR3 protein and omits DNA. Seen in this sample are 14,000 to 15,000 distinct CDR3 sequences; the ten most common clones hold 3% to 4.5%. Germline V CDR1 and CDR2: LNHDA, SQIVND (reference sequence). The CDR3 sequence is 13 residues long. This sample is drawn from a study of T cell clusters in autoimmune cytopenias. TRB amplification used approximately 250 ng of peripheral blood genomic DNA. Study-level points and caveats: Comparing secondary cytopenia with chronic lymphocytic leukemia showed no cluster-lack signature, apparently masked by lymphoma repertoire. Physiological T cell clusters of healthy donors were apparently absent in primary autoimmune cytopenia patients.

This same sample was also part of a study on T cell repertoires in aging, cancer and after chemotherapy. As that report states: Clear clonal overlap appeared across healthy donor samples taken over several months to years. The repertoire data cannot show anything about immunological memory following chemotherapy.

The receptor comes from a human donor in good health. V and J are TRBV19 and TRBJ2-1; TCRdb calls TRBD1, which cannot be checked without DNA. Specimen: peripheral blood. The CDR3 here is CASSRDRVNEQFF.